The 3 T cell receptor beta chains reported below all come from one sample, sequenced in a study of T cells in Graves' hyperthyroidism and ophthalmopathy. RNA transcripts provided the source from which TCR beta CDR3 regions were amplified. HTBI primers were the set used in a first-round RT-PCR of the TCR CDR3. TCRdb analysed the multiplex PCR reads with MiXCR anew, one entry per CDR3 protein. Altogether around 300,000 distinct CDR3 sequences are present, roughly 13% being singletons, with the ten largest covering roughly 35%. Input material: blood. These receptors all come from a woman aged 40 to 49 with Graves' ophthalmopathy.

This clonotype was counted many times. This chain connects TRBV5-5 to TRBJ2-3; 7 nucleotides agree with TRBD1. Germline CDR1 reads SGHKS; CDR2 reads YYEKEE (reference sequence). The V and J ends lost 4 bases and 3 bases, in that order; junction bases with no gene match: 8. This CDR3 comprises 15 residues. CDR3 coding DNA: TGTGCCAGCAGCAGACAGGGCTTCGGGACAGATACGCAGTATTTT. It codes for CASSRQGFGTDTQYF. Filled out from reference TRBV5-5 and TRBJ2-3, the complete variable domain reads DAGVTQSPTHLIKTRGQQVTLRCSPISGHKSVSWYQQVLGQGPQFIFQYYEKEERGRGNFPDRFSARQFPNYSSELNVNALLLGDSALYLCASSRQGFGTDTQYFGPGTRLTVL.

This clonotype came up many times. V usage is TRBV6-5 and J usage is TRBJ1-1; unclear D gene. This CDR3 is built from 14 residues. Looked up from germline, CDR1 is MNHEY and CDR2 is SVGAGI. V was clipped by 0 bases and J by 4 bases, with 9 bases between them. CDR3 protein: CASSYSRGFTEAFF. DNA for the CDR3: TGTGCCAGCAGTTACTCGCGAGGGTTCACTGAAGCTTTCTTT.

This chain connects TRBV5-1 to TRBJ2-7; D gene unclear. Germline V gives CDR1 SGHRS, CDR2 YFSETQ. V lost 0 bases, J lost 5 bases, and 6 bases lay in between. This CDR3 has 12 residues. CDR3 protein: CASSLDGHEQYF. The CDR3 nucleotides read TGCGCCAGCAGCTTGGACGGACACGAGCAGTACTTC.